The 10 T cell receptor beta chains reported below all come from one sample, sequenced in a study of CXCR3-negative and CXCR3-positive naive CD8 T cells. The TRB cDNA libraries were prepared by 5' RACE with UMI labels. TCRdb reprocessed the 5' RACE reads; each CDR3 protein has one entry and no DNA is given. The sample includes 50,000 to 65,000 distinct CDR3 sequences. The specimen sequenced was naive CXCR3- CD8+ T cells from blood. Documented subset: CD45RO-CCR7+CD27+CD95- naive CD8+ T cells lacking CXCR3 (TNR3-). The source is a human donor in good health. Some clones in this sample may be carry-over from other donors' samples.

The chain couples TRBV6-5 to TRBJ2-7. CDR3 length: 12 amino acids. The germline V gene encodes CDR1 MNHEY and CDR2 SVGAGI. The CDR3 reads CASRESSYEQYF.

The chain combines TRBV28 with TRBJ1-2. The CDR3 has 14 residues. Germline CDR1 is MDHEN and CDR2 is SYDVKM. The CDR3 region is CASRTAGSVYGYTF.

The V and J genes are TRBV11-2 and TRBJ2-7; the TCRdb D gene call, TRBD2, has no DNA to confirm it. This CDR3 is 13 amino acids long. Germline CDR1 is SGHAT and CDR2 is FQNNGV. The CDR3 sequence is CASSLGLGNEQYF.

This sequence joins TRBV7-9 and TRBJ2-7; TCRdb designates TRBD1, a call that cannot be tested without DNA. The CDR3 loop spans 13 amino acids. CDR1 SEHNR and CDR2 FQNEAQ come from the germline V gene (reference sequence). The CDR3 sequence is CASSPTDSYEQYF.

This chain connects TRBV28 to TRBJ1-6. Germline CDR1 reads MDHEN; CDR2 reads SYDVKM. The CDR3 length is 14 residues. The CDR3 here is CASSFPHPYSPLHF.

V and J are TRBV29-1 and TRBJ1-2; TCRdb's D call of TRBD1 is untestable without DNA. CDR1 is SQVTM, CDR2 ANQGSEA, per germline. This CDR3 contains 15 residues. CDR3 protein: CSVWGGQGTDEGYTF. The full variable domain, with the rest looked up from reference TRBV29-1 and TRBJ1-2, is SAVISQKPSRDICQRGTSLTIQCQVDSQVTMMFWYRQQPGQSLTLIATANQGSEATYESGFVIDKFPISRPNLTFSTLTVSNMSPEDSSIYLCSVWGGQGTDEGYTFGSGTRLTVV.

This chain uses TRBV7-4 with TRBJ2-7. This CDR3 has 12 residues. Germline V CDR1 and CDR2: SGHVT, SQSDAQ. CDR3 residues: CASSWLSYEQYF. The whole variable domain, remainder taken from reference TRBV7-4 and TRBJ2-7, is GAGVSQSPRYKVAKRGRDVALRCDSISGHVTLYWYRQTLGQGSEVLTYSQSDAQRDKSGRPSGRFSAERPERSVSTLKIQRTEQGDSAVYLCASSWLSYEQYFGPGTRLTVT.

The chain employs TRBV29-1 and TRBJ2-1; the D call of TRBD2 rests on TCRdb alone, since no DNA is present to check it. The CDR3 sequence is 15 residues long. Germline CDR1 is SQVTM and CDR2 is ANQGSEA. Here the CDR3 reads CSVGPRTHSYNEQFF.

The gene calls are TRBV4-2 and TRBJ1-6; TCRdb gives TRBD1 as the D gene, but with no DNA this cannot be confirmed. The CDR3 loop spans 17 amino acids. Germline V gene lookup returns CDR1 LGHNA and CDR2 YNFKEQ. This CDR3 reads CASSQEWSGAYNSPLHF.

The chain joins TRBV28 to TRBJ2-1. The length of the CDR3 is 13 residues. Germline V gives CDR1 MDHEN, CDR2 SYDVKM. The CDR3 protein is CASSFRERSEQFF. Looking up the rest from reference TRBV28 and TRBJ2-1 gives the full variable domain: DVKVTQSSRYLVKRTGEKVFLECVQDMDHENMFWYRQDPGLGLRLIYFSYDVKMKEKGDIPEGYSVSREKKERFSLILESASTNQTSMYLCASSFRERSEQFFGPGTRLTVL.